The text below deals with one T cell receptor beta chain. This clone was seen a handful of times. Its binding antigen is unknown. No qualities accompany the bases; no much larger clone lies one base away. TCRbeta CDR3 regions were amplified from genomic DNA using the immunoSEQ Assay, a bias-controlled multiplex PCR. In the paper's pipeline: The number of nucleated cells in each sample was estimated by amplification of reference gene primers within the assay. To quantify the absolute abundance of each unique TCRbeta CDR3 rearrangement, sequence reads were collapsed and filtered. For each sample, productive Simpson clonality was calculated as the square root of Simpson's diversity index over productive rearrangements. This immuneACCESS table, as held by TCRdb, lists in-frame sequences with V and J called but not all clones. Of the missing ones, under half trace to an unresolved V gene in checked studies; the others have no known cause. V and J calls and clone size are given by that table; D and trimming were obtained from the DNA. The sample table shows about 80,000 clones, and about 73% are seen once. The ten largest clones add up to more than 5% of the sample.

This sample was included in a study of blood T cell repertoires in COVID-19 (dated by TCRdb to the early 2020s). Regarding the research as a whole: The collaborator samples originated in the United States, Italy and Spain and spanned the acute and convalescent phases of COVID-19. The material from the prospective study consisted of cDNA or gDNA derived from T cells, B-cell-depleted T cells, or PBMCs. Subjects who had been exposed to COVID-19, were actively infected with it, or had recovered from it provided the deeply sampled blood TCRbeta repertoires that made up the dataset. The repertoires were made available in a free public database intended to serve as a resource for research on the immune response to SARS-CoV-2. Samples came from the ongoing ImmuneRACE study (first 160 participants) plus 1,254 subjects from 6 global collaborators. Nearly every sample came with metadata listing a de-identified subject ID, COVID-19 status, age in years and sex. Where available, HLA class I and class II types were taken from metadata supplied by the sample provider and were not determined by assay-based typing.

Results and caveats for the whole study, not just this receptor: Clinical and demographic metadata were provided uncurated, with the amount varying by source and participant.

Collaborating institutions collected whole blood in K2EDTA tubes following their own protocols. For TCRbeta analysis, collaborators shipped samples in one of three forms: frozen whole blood, isolated PBMCs, or DNA extracted from either of those sample types. The receptor's source is a man aged 50-59 years with active or convalescent COVID-19. Material: peripheral blood.

The DNA sequence reads TGTGCCAGCAGCTTAGCCCGGGGGGCTGAATACGAGCAGTACTTC. It translates to CASSLARGAEYEQYF. The chain uses TRBV7-2 and TRBJ2-7; matching of 7 bases hints at TRBD2 as the D gene. For CDR1 and CDR2, the germline V gene lists SGHTA and FQGNSA. The CDR3 runs 15 amino acids, cysteine and phenylalanine included. The only DNA kept is the CDR3, 45 bases in frame from the first base. The V end loses 0 bases and the J end loses 4 bases, and a stretch of 13 bases separates them.